This T cell receptor (beta chain) comes out of a study of somatic mutations in cytotoxic T cells in rheumatoid arthritis. Germline V CDR1 and CDR2: LNHNV, YYDKDF (reference sequence). The CDR3 has 17 amino acids. The V end lost 1 base, the J end lost 2 bases, and 18 bases lay between the germline ends. The protocol was immunoSEQ multiplex PCR, while the TCRdb copy is restricted to in-frame clones and leaves out a portion. Of tens of thousands of clones in the sample, around 84% were seen once. Study conclusions and caveats: Which antigens the expanded CD8+ clones targeted was unknown. The CD8+ clonality of rheumatoid arthritis patients increased with age, whereas that of healthy controls did not.

Positive magnetic bead selection separated CD4+ and CD8+ cells, and flow cytometry confirmed purity. As concerns this clone: The antigen remains undetermined.

The sample taken for sequencing was CD8+ T cells sorted from blood. This TCR was sampled from an adult with rheumatoid arthritis. The rearrangement joins TRBV15 to TRBJ2-7; D assignment may be TRBD1 or TRBD2 (5 bases each). CDR3 sequence reads: CATSRGGVGLLTYEQYF. The CDR3 region has the DNA TGTGCCACCAGCAGAGGAGGGGTTGGATTGCTTACCTACGAGCAGTACTTC.